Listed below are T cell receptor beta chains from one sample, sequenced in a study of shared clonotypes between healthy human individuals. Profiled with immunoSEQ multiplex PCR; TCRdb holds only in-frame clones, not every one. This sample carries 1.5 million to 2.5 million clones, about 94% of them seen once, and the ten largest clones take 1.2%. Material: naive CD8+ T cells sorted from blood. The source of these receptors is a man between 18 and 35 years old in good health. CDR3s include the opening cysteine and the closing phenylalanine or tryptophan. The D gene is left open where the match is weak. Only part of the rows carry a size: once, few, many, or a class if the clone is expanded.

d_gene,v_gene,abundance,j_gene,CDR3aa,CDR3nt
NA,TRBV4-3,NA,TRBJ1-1,CASSQGRYTEAFF,TGCGCCAGCAGCCAAGGGCGGTACACTGAAGCTTTCTTT
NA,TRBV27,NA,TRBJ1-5,CASSLAGNQPQHF,TGTGCCAGCAGTTTAGCAGGCAATCAGCCCCAGCATTTT
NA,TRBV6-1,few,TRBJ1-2,CASAYGFDGYTF,TGTGCCAGCGCTTATGGGTTCGATGGCTACACCTTC
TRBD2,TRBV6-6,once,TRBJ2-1,CASSYGSGGPGEQFF,TGTGCCAGCAGTTATGGTAGCGGGGGGCCGGGTGAGCAGTTCTTC
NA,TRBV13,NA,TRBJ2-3,CASSLGRADTQYF,TGTGCCAGCAGCTTAGGAAGGGCAGATACGCAGTATTTT
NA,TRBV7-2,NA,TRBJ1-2,CASSLGLVGDGYTF,TGTGCCAGCAGCTTAGGATTGGTTGGTGATGGCTACACCTTC
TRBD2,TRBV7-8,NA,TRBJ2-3,CASSSRLAGGVVTDTQYF,TGTGCCAGCAGCTCGCGACTAGCGGGAGGGGTGGTTACAGATACGCAGTATTTT
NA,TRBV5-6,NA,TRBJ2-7,CASSLGPAYEQYF,TGTGCCAGCAGCTTGGGGCCCGCCTACGAGCAGTACTTC
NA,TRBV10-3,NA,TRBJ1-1,CAAGGRDTEAFF,TGTGCCGCGGGGGGACGGGACACTGAAGCTTTCTTT
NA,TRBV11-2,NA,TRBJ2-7,CASSLDKQAGYEQYF,TGCGCCAGCAGCTTAGATAAGCAGGCAGGGTACGAGCAGTACTTC
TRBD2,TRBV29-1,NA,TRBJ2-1,CSVDGLAGGIYNEQFF,TGCAGCGTTGATGGGCTAGCGGGAGGGATCTACAATGAGCAGTTCTTC
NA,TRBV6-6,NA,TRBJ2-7,CASSYQDPYPGEQYF,TGTGCCAGCAGTTACCAGGACCCGTACCCGGGGGAGCAGTACTTC
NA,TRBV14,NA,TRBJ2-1,CASSQAGWEQFF,TGTGCCAGCAGCCAAGCGGGCTGGGAGCAGTTCTTC
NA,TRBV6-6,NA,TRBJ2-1,CASSYLRNNEQFF,TGTGCCAGCAGTTACTTACGTAACAATGAGCAGTTCTTC
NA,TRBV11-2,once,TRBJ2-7,CASSIGTTYEQYF,TGTGCCAGCAGCATCGGGACAACCTACGAGCAGTACTTC
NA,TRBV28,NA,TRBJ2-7,CASEDKHGDPYEQYF,TGTGCCAGCGAGGACAAACACGGGGATCCCTACGAGCAGTACTTC
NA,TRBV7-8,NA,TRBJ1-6,CASSQRDGELSYNSPLHF,TGTGCCAGCAGCCAAAGGGACGGCGAGCTTTCCTATAATTCACCCCTCCACTTT
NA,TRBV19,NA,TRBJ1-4,CASSTPRELFF,TGTGCCAGTAGTACTCCCAGGGAACTGTTTTTT
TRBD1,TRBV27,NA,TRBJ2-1,CASSGDRVSNEQFF,TGTGCCAGCAGCGGGGACAGGGTTAGTAATGAGCAGTTCTTC
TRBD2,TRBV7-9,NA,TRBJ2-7,CASSPTWTSESPYEQYF,TGTGCCAGCAGCCCTACCTGGACTAGCGAAAGTCCCTACGAGCAGTACTTC
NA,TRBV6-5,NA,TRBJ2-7,CASAGAAVSYEQYF,TGTGCCTCTGCCGGGGCGGCGGTCTCCTACGAGCAGTACTTC
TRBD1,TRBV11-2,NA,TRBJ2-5,CASSFWTGAETQYF,TGTGCCAGCAGCTTCTGGACAGGGGCAGAGACCCAGTACTTC
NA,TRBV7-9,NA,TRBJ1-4,CASSSSGTTNEKLFF,TGTGCCAGCAGTTCCTCTGGGACAACTAATGAAAAACTGTTTTTT
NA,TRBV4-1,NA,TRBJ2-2,CASSQEPSSITGELFF,TGCGCCAGCAGCCAAGAACCTAGCTCAATCACCGGGGAGCTGTTTTTT
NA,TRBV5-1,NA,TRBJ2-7,CASSLVALFSYEQRNIEQYF,TGCGCCAGCAGCTTGGTGGCCCTTTTTTCATACGAGCAGCGCAATATTGAGCAGTACTTC
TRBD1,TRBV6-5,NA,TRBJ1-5,CASSKDRGQPQHF,TGTGCCAGCAGTAAGGACAGGGGTCAGCCCCAGCATTTT
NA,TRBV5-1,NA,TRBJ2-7,CASSFLWSELSEQYF,TGCGCCAGCAGCTTCTTATGGTCGGAGTTGTCCGAGCAGTACTTC
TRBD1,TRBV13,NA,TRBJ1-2,CASSRRTGGFGYTF,TGTGCCAGCAGCAGACGGACAGGGGGTTTTGGCTACACCTTC
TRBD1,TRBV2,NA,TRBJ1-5,CASSEGDREGNQPQHF,TGTGCCAGCAGTGAAGGGGACAGGGAAGGCAATCAGCCCCAGCATTTT
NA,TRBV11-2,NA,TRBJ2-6,CASSQLLGGANVLTF,TGTGCCAGCAGCCAGTTATTAGGTGGGGCCAACGTCCTGACTTTC
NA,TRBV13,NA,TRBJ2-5,CASSPEETQYF,TGTGCCAGCAGCCCCGAAGAGACCCAGTACTTC
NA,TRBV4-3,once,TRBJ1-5,CASSQERSNQPQHF,TGCGCCAGCAGCCAAGAACGCAGCAATCAGCCCCAGCATTTT
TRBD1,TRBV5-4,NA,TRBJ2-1,CASSWTGNEQFF,TGTGCCAGCAGCTGGACAGGCAATGAGCAGTTCTTC
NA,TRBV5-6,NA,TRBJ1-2,CASDQGFNYGYTF,TGTGCCAGCGACCAGGGGTTTAACTATGGCTACACCTTC
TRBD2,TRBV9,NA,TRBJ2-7,CASSVTSGFTYEQYF,TGTGCCAGCAGCGTAACTAGCGGTTTTACCTACGAGCAGTACTTC
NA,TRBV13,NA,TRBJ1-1,CASSFTGENTEAFF,TGTGCCAGCAGCTTTACCGGGGAAAACACTGAAGCTTTCTTT
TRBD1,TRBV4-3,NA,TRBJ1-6,CASSQNSGTGHNSPLHF,TGCGCCAGCAGCCAAAATTCCGGGACAGGGCATAATTCACCCCTCCACTTT
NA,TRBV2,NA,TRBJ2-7,CASSEEQLTNYEQYF,TGTGCCAGCAGTGAAGAACAGCTCACCAACTACGAGCAGTACTTC
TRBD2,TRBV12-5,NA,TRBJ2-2,CASGDRSGGNTGELFF,TGTGCTAGTGGTGATCGTAGCGGGGGGAACACCGGGGAGCTGTTTTTT
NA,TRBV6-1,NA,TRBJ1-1,CASTPIVAGPEAFF,TGTGCCAGCACTCCTATCGTAGCGGGGCCCGAAGCTTTCTTT
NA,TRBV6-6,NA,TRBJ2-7,CASSYTGLHVGEQYF,TGTGCCAGCAGTTACACGGGGTTGCATGTAGGCGAGCAGTACTTC
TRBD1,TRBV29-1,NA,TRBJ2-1,CSVEDLTGPYNEQFF,TGCAGCGTTGAAGACCTGACAGGGCCTTACAATGAGCAGTTCTTC
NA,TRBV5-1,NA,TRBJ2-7,CASSLADSSSYEQYF,TGCGCCAGCAGCTTGGCAGACAGCAGCTCCTACGAGCAGTACTTC
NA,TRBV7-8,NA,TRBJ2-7,CASSLVGRDYEQYF,TGTGCCAGCAGCTTAGTAGGCAGAGACTACGAGCAGTACTTC
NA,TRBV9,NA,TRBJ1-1,CASSVVAAHGNTEAFF,TGTGCCAGCAGCGTAGTGGCAGCCCATGGGAACACTGAAGCTTTCTTT
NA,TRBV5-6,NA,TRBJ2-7,CASSLAASFYYEQYF,TGTGCCAGCAGCTTGGCAGCCAGTTTCTATTACGAGCAGTACTTC
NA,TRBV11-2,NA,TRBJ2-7,CASTLGDEQYF,TGTGCCAGCACCCTAGGGGACGAGCAGTACTTC
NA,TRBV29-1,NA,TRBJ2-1,CSVALQGLWGEQFF,TGCAGCGTTGCGCTACAGGGTCTATGGGGGGAGCAGTTCTTC
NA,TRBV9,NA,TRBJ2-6,CASSADWLGANVLTF,TGTGCCAGCAGCGCCGACTGGCTTGGGGCCAACGTCCTGACTTTC
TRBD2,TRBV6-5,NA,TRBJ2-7,CASRSGGASHEQYF,TGTGCCAGCAGAAGCGGGGGTGCTTCCCACGAGCAGTACTTC